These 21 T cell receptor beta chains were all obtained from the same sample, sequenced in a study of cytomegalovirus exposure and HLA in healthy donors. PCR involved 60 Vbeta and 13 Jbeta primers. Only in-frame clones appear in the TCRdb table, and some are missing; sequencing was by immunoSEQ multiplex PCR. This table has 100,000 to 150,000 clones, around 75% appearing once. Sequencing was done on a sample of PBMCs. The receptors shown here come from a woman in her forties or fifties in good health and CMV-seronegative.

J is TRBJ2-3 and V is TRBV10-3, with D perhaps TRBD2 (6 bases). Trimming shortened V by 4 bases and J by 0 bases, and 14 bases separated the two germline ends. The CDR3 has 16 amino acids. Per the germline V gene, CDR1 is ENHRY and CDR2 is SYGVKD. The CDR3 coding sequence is TGTGCCATCAGTGGTGGAGGGCTAGGTAGCACAGATACGCAGTATTTT. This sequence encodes CAISGGGLGSTDTQYF.

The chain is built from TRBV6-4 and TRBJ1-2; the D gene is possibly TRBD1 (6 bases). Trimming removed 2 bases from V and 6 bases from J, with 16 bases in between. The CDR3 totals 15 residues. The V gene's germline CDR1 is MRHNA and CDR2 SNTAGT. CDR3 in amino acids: CASSDTLQGLDGYTF. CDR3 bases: TGTGCCAGCAGTGACACTTTACAGGGTTTAGATGGCTACACCTTC.

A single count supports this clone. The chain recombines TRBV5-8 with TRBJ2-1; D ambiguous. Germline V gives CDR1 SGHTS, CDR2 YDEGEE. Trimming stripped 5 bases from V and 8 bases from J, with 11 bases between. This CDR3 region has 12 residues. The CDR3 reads CASRRTLDEQFF. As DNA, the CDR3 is TGTGCCAGCAGGCGAACGTTGGATGAGCAGTTCTTC.

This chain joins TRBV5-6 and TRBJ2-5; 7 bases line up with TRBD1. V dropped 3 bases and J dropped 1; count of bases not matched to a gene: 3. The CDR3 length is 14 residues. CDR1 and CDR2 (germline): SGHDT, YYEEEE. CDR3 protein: CASSSTGFQETQYF. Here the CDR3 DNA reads TGTGCCAGCAGCTCGACAGGGTTCCAAGAGACCCAGTACTTC.

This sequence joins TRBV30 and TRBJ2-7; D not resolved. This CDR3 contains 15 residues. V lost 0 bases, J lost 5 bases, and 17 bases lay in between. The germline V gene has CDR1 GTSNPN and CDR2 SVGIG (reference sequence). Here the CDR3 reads CAWSVWIAASNEQYF. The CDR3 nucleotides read TGTGCCTGGAGTGTATGGATAGCCGCCTCTAACGAGCAGTACTTC.

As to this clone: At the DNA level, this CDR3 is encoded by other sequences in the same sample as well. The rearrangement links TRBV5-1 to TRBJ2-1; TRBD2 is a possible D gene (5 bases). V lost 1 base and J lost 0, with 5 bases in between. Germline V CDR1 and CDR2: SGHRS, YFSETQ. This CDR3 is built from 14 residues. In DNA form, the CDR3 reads TGCGCCAGCAGCTTGCGGGACTCCTACAATGAGCAGTTCTTC. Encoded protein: CASSLRDSYNEQFF.

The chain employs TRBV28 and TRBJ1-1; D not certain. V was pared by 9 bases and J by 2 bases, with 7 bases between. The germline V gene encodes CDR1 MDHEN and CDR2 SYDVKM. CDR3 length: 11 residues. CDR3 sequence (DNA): TGTGCCAGTTTCAGAAACACTGAAGCTTTCTTT. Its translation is CASFRNTEAFF.

The CDR3 sequence is CASSLQGGRPYEQYF. The CDR3 DNA follows: TGTGCCAGCAGCTTGCAGGGAGGCCGCCCCTACGAGCAGTACTTC. V is TRBV7-2 and J is TRBJ2-7, with D possibly being TRBD2 (6 bases). The V end lost 3 bases, the J end lost 2 bases, and 14 bases lay between the germline ends. Germline CDR1 is SGHTA and CDR2 is FQGNSA. CDR3 length equals 15 residues.

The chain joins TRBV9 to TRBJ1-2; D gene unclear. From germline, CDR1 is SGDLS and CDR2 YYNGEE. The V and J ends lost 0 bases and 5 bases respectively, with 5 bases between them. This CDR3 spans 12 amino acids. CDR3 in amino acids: CASSVDSYGYTF. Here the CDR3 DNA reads TGTGCCAGCAGCGTAGACAGTTATGGCTACACCTTC. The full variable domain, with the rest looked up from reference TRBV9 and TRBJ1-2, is DSGVTQTPKHLITATGQRVTLRCSPRSGDLSVYWYQQSLDQGLQFLIQYYNGEERAKGNILERFSAQQFPDLHSELNLSSLELGDSALYFCASSVDSYGYTFGSGTRLTVV.

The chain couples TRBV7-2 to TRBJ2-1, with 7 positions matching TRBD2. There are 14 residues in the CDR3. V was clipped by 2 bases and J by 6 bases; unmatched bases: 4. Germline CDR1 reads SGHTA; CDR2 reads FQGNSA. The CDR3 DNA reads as TGTGCCAGCAGCTTAAACGTAGCGGGCAATGAGCAGTTCTTC. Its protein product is CASSLNVAGNEQFF.

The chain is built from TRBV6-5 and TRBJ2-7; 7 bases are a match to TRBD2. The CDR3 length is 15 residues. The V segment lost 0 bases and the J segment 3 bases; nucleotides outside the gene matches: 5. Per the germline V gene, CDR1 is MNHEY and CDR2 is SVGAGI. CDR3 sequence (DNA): TGTGCCAGCAGTTACTCCGGGCTAGCGGTCTACGAGCAGTACTTC. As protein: CASSYSGLAVYEQYF.

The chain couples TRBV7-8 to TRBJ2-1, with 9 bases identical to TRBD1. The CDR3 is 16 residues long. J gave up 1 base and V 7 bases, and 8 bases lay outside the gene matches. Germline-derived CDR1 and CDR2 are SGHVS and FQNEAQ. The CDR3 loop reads CASIRDRVYSYNEQFF. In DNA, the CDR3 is TGTGCCAGCATCCGGGACAGGGTCTATTCCTACAATGAGCAGTTCTTC.

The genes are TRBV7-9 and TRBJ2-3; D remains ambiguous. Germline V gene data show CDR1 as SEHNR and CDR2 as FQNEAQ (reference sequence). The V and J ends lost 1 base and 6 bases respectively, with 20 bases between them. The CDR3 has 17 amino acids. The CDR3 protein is CASSLVSGPLEKDTQYF. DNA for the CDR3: TGTGCCAGCAGCTTAGTAAGTGGGCCGTTGGAAAAGGATACGCAGTATTTT. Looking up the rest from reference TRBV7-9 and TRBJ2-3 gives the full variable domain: DTGVSQNPRHKITKRGQNVTFRCDPISEHNRLYWYRQTLGQGPEFLTYFQNEAQLEKSRLLSDRFSAERPKGSFSTLEIQRTEQGDSAMYLCASSLVSGPLEKDTQYFGPGTRLTVL.

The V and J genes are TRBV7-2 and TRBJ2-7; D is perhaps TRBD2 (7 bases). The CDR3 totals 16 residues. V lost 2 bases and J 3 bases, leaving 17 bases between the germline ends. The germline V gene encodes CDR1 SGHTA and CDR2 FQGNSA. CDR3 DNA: TGTGCCAGCAGCTTAATTTCCGGGGGGCCCAACTACGAGCAGTACTTC. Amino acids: CASSLISGGPNYEQYF.

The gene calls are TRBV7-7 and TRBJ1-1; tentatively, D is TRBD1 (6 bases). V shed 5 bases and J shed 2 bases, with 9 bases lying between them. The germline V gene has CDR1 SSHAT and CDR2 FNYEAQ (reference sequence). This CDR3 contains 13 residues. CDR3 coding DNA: TGTGCCAGCAGCGTGGACAGAAACACTGAAGCTTTCTTT. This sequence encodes CASSVDRNTEAFF.

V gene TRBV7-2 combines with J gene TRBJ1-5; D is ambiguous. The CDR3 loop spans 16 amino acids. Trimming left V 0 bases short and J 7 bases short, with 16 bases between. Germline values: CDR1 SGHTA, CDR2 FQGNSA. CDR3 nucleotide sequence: TGTGCCAGCAGCTTAGCGTTGGCGGGAATTGACCAGCCCCAGCATTTT. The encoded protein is CASSLALAGIDQPQHF.

The CDR3 region has the DNA TGTGCCAGCAGCCCTAGGTCCCTGGATGTCACTGAAGCTTTCTTT. Amino acids: CASSPRSLDVTEAFF. The rearrangement joins TRBV9 to TRBJ1-1; D remains unclear. V lost 4 bases to trimming and J lost 4 bases, with 17 bases between them. Germline V gene data show CDR1 as SGDLS and CDR2 as YYNGEE. The CDR3 is 15 residues long. The variable domain in full, completed from reference TRBV9 and TRBJ1-1, reads DSGVTQTPKHLITATGQRVTLRCSPRSGDLSVYWYQQSLDQGLQFLIQYYNGEERAKGNILERFSAQQFPDLHSELNLSSLELGDSALYFCASSPRSLDVTEAFFGQGTRLTVV.

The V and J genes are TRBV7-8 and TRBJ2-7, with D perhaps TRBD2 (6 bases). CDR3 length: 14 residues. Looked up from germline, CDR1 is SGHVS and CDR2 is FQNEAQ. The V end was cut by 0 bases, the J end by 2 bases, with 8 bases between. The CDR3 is CASSLAGTAYEQYF. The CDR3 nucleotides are TGTGCCAGCAGCTTAGCCGGGACTGCCTACGAGCAGTACTTC.

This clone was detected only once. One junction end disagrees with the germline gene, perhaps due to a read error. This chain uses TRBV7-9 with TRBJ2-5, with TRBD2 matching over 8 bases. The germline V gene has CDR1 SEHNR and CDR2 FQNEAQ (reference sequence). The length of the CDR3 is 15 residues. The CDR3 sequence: CSSSLAGAGTSNQYF. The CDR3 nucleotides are TGTTCCAGCAGCTTAGCAGGGGCGGGGACTAGTAACCAGTACTTC.

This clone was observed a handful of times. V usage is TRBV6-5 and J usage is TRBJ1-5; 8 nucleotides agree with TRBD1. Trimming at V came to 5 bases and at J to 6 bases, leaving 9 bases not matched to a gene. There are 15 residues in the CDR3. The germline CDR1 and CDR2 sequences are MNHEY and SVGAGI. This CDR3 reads CASSRSTGGLQPQHF. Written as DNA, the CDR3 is TGTGCCAGCAGTCGCAGTACAGGGGGGCTTCAGCCCCAGCATTTT.

CDR3 nucleotide sequence: TGTGCCAGCAGCCTTCAAGAGACCCAGTACTTC. Its protein product is CASSLQETQYF. The chain links TRBV11-2 to TRBJ2-5, with D hard to call. The CDR3 totals 11 residues. CDR1 and CDR2 (germline): SGHAT, FQNNGV. The V gene lost 5 bases and the J gene lost 2 bases, with 3 bases spanning the gap.